This record looks at one T cell receptor beta chain sequence and its context. The cohort comprised adults aged roughly 18 to 90 years residing in under 30 US areas. Donors of Cohort 3 who recovered were those that had two negative PCRs, clearance, or symptom resolution. The germline CDR1 and CDR2 sequences are SNHLY and FYNNEI. This CDR3 is built from 15 residues. Trimming cost V 2 bases and J 4 bases, with 15 bases left between them. Using immunoSEQ multiplex PCR, the repertoire was profiled, and TCRdb retains in-frame clones only, with some absent. The table records just over 300,000 clones, approximately 90% of them present only once. This sample was taken from a study of blood T cell repertoires in COVID-19. Study overall: Sites in the United States, Italy and Spain provided acute and convalescent COVID-19 samples. In each case, the material was cDNA or gDNA derived from T cells, B-cell-depleted T cells, or PBMCs.

This clonotype originated in a middle-aged woman who had recovered from COVID-19. V is TRBV2 and J is TRBJ2-7; D is possibly TRBD2 (7 bases). Sequencing was done on a sample of PBMCs or T cells enriched from blood (not recorded which). The CDR3 sequence: CASSESLGGQYEQYF. CDR3 sequence (DNA): TGTGCCAGCAGTGAATCTTTGGGGGGGCAGTACGAGCAGTACTTC.